The next 21 T cell receptor beta chains were all read from a single sample in a study of T cell changes during pregnancy in multiple sclerosis. Produced via immunoSEQ multiplex PCR; TCRdb's table is partial and in-frame only. The sample consists of under 95,000 clones, around nine tenths of them appearing once. Sequenced here: peripheral blood, sampled in the second trimester of pregnancy. The receptors were sampled from a female donor with multiple sclerosis, enrolled in a pregnancy study.

J is TRBJ2-2 and V is TRBV7-6; D not resolved. The ends were cut back, 1 base at V and 5 bases at J, with 11 bases in the middle. The CDR3 length is 15 residues. Germline V gene lookup returns CDR1 SGHVS and CDR2 FNYEAQ. The CDR3: CASSLGRVRTGELFF. CDR3 DNA: TGTGCCAGCAGCTTAGGTAGAGTGAGGACCGGGGAGCTGTTTTTT.

The rearrangement uses TRBV7-2 and TRBJ2-7; D remains ambiguous. Germline V gives CDR1 SGHTA, CDR2 FQGNSA. V lost 3 bases and J lost 0, with 6 bases in between. CDR3 length: 13 amino acids. CDR3 in DNA: TGTGCCAGCAGCTTTCAGAACTCCTACGAGCAGTACTTC. This encodes CASSFQNSYEQYF. Full variable domain (missing parts from reference TRBV7-2 and TRBJ2-7): GAGVSQSPSNKVTEKGKDVELRCDPISGHTALYWYRQSLGQGLEFLIYFQGNSAPDKSGLPSDRFSAERTGGSVSTLTIQRTQQEDSAVYLCASSFQNSYEQYFGPGTRLTVT.

The rearrangement joins TRBV11-2 to TRBJ1-2; 8 nucleotides match TRBD1. The CDR3 contains 17 residues. The germline gives CDR1 SGHAT, CDR2 FQNNGV. Trimming cost V 2 bases and J 6 bases; bases outside gene matches: 14. Here the CDR3 reads CASSLFQGANVGDGYTF. CDR3 DNA sequence: TGTGCCAGCAGCTTATTTCAGGGGGCTAACGTAGGTGATGGCTACACCTTC.

This clone was picked up one time. The chain employs TRBV19 and TRBJ2-3, with D hard to call. CDR1 is LNHDA and CDR2 is SQIVND in the germline V gene (reference sequence). V lost 8 bases, J lost 4 bases, and 10 bases lay in between. The CDR3 is made up of 12 amino acids. CDR3 DNA: TGTGCCAGTGCTCAAGCCCCAGATACGCAGTATTTT. It is translated as CASAQAPDTQYF.

This clone was found a few times. This chain links TRBV28 with TRBJ2-2; 7 nucleotides agree with TRBD1. CDR1 MDHEN and CDR2 SYDVKM come from the germline V gene. CDR3 length: 15 amino acids. The J segment lost 5 bases and the V segment lost 9 bases, leaving 12 bases of the junction unmatched. The CDR3 DNA follows: TGTGCCAGTAACCAGGGGGAGCGTATTACCGGGGAGCTGTTTTTT. Translating gives CASNQGERITGELFF. The variable domain in full, with the rest retrieved from reference TRBV28 and TRBJ2-2, is DVKVTQSSRYLVKRTGEKVFLECVQDMDHENMFWYRQDPGLGLRLIYFSYDVKMKEKGDIPEGYSVSREKKERFSLILESASTNQTSMYLCASNQGERITGELFFGEGSRLTVL.

The V and J genes are TRBV5-6 and TRBJ1-1; the D gene is possibly TRBD1 (5 bases). CDR1 and CDR2 from the germline V gene are SGHDT and YYEEEE. The CDR3 has 11 amino acids. Trimming pared 3 bases from V and 7 bases from J, leaving 7 bases between. The CDR3 is CASSYDSEAFF. The CDR3, as DNA: TGTGCCAGCAGCTATGACAGTGAAGCTTTCTTT.

The rearrangement uses TRBV5-1 and TRBJ2-3; 8 positions match TRBD2. CDR1 is SGHRS, CDR2 YFSETQ, per germline. The CDR3 spans 17 residues. Trimming cost V 0 bases and J 3 bases; bases outside gene matches: 9. In nucleotides, the CDR3 is TGCGCCAGCAGCTTGGCCGGCCCGGGAGGGACAACAGATACGCAGTATTTT. Its protein is CASSLAGPGGTTDTQYF.

The genes are TRBV13 and TRBJ2-1; no clear D. The V and J ends lost 3 bases and 8 bases respectively, with 11 bases between them. The germline V gene has CDR1 PRHDT and CDR2 FYEKMQ (reference sequence). This CDR3 is 13 amino acids long. The CDR3 protein is CASSFQTRDEQFF. CDR3 in DNA: TGTGCCAGCAGCTTTCAGACCCGGGATGAGCAGTTCTTC.

V is TRBV6-7 and J is TRBJ2-7, with no clear D. TRBV6-7 is annotated as an ORF whose role is uncertain. Trimming cost V 8 bases and J 0 bases, with 20 bases left between them. The CDR3 contains 16 residues. The CDR3 DNA reads as TGTGCCAGCCGATCGCACCTAGAGAGAAGCTCCTACGAGCAGTACTTC. Its protein is CASRSHLERSSYEQYF.

This clone was detected a few times. V and J are TRBV29-1 and TRBJ1-1; TRBD1 matches at 7 bases. Per germline, CDR1 SQVTM and CDR2 ANQGSEA. The CDR3 contains 10 residues. The V segment lost 6 bases and the J segment 7 bases; nucleotides outside the gene matches: 2. CDR3 coding DNA: TGCAGCGTGAGGGACAGTGAAGCTTTCTTT. Translation: CSVRDSEAFF. The variable domain in full, with the rest retrieved from reference TRBV29-1 and TRBJ1-1, is SAVISQKPSRDICQRGTSLTIQCQVDSQVTMMFWYRQQPGQSLTLIATANQGSEATYESGFVIDKFPISRPNLTFSTLTVSNMSPEDSSIYLCSVRDSEAFFGQGTRLTVV.

CDR3 DNA: TGTGCCAGCAGCTCGACGCTAGGCACAGATACGCAGTATTTT. Amino acids: CASSSTLGTDTQYF. V and J are TRBV7-8 and TRBJ2-3; no clear D gene. There are 14 residues in the CDR3. Per the germline V gene, CDR1 is SGHVS and CDR2 is FQNEAQ. Trimming pared 4 bases from V and 1 base from J, leaving 9 bases between.

This clone came up once. The CDR3 loop is CASSALNGGELFF. CDR3 in DNA: TGTGCCAGCAGCGCCCTCAACGGCGGGGAGCTGTTTTTT. V is TRBV9 and J is TRBJ2-2; D is unresolved. Germline CDR1 is SGDLS and CDR2 is YYNGEE. This CDR3 region has 13 residues. Trimming removed 3 bases at V and 7 bases at J, with 10 bases between.

This sequence joins TRBV6-5 and TRBJ2-1, with TRBD2 matching 11 bases. There are 15 residues in the CDR3. The junction had 9 bases not matched to a gene; V was cut back by 7 bases and J by 7 bases. CDR1 and CDR2 (germline): MNHEY, SVGAGI. The CDR3 is CASNTLAGGRNEQFF. The DNA for the CDR3 is TGTGCCAGCAATACCCTAGCGGGAGGAAGGAATGAGCAGTTCTTC.

This clone was seen a single time. The rearrangement links TRBV27 to TRBJ2-3; no reliable D call. In germline, CDR1 is MNHEY, CDR2 SMNVEV (reference sequence). This CDR3 contains 13 residues. V was trimmed by 4 bases and J by 0 bases, leaving 5 bases between them. Written as DNA, the CDR3 is TGTGCCAGCAGTTGGAGTAGCACAGATACGCAGTATTTT. Translating gives CASSWSSTDTQYF.

The gene calls are TRBV29-1 and TRBJ2-7; D ambiguous. CDR1 SQVTM and CDR2 ANQGSEA come from the germline V gene. Trimming left V 0 bases short and J 2 bases short, with 8 bases between. The CDR3 consists of 13 residues. The CDR3 bases are TGCAGCGTTGAAGATTTACAGACCTACGAGCAGTACTTC. It specifies CSVEDLQTYEQYF.

The J gene is TRBJ2-7, the V gene TRBV5-6; D uncertain. V lost 0 bases, J lost 7 bases, and 8 bases lay in between. From germline, CDR1 is SGHDT and CDR2 YYEEEE. The length of the CDR3 is 12 residues. CDR3 sequence: CASSLVLGEQYF. The CDR3, as DNA: TGTGCCAGCAGCTTGGTCCTCGGGGAGCAGTACTTC.

The rearrangement links TRBV2 to TRBJ2-1; TRBD2 might be the D (6 bases). Germline CDR1 is SNHLY and CDR2 is FYNNEI. Trimming took off 7 bases at V and 9 bases at J, with 16 bases between the two ends. The CDR3 runs 13 residues. The CDR3 region is CASTGWRDIEQFF. In DNA, the CDR3 is TGTGCCAGCACTGGATGGCGGGATATTGAGCAGTTCTTC.

The chain recombines TRBV19 with TRBJ1-1; 7 bases are shared with TRBD1. The length of the CDR3 is 14 residues. The germline CDR1 and CDR2 sequences are LNHDA and SQIVND (reference sequence). J lost 4 bases, V lost 0 bases, and 2 bases had no gene match. CDR3 nucleotide sequence: TGTGCCAGTAGTATAGATCAGGGGGGCACTGAAGCTTTCTTT. It is translated as CASSIDQGGTEAFF.

The chain joins TRBV19 to TRBJ1-2; 7 bases fit TRBD1. V lost 9 bases to trimming and J lost 3 bases; unmatched junction nucleotides: 4. CDR3 size: 12 residues. Germline V gene data show CDR1 as LNHDA and CDR2 as SQIVND (reference sequence). CDR3 nucleotide sequence: TGTGCCAGCGAAGACAGGGACTATGGCTACACCTTC. Translation gives CASEDRDYGYTF.

The genes are TRBV7-6 and TRBJ1-3, with TRBD1 matching 10 bases. The CDR3 length is 17 residues. J lost 4 bases, V lost 2 bases, and 8 bases had no gene match. The germline V gene has CDR1 SGHVS and CDR2 FNYEAQ. The CDR3 loop reads CASSLFGQGDIGNTIYF. The CDR3 DNA is TGTGCCAGCAGCTTATTTGGACAGGGGGATATCGGAAACACCATATATTTT.

The chain links TRBV4-2 to TRBJ2-2, with a possible D match to TRBD2 (5 bases). Trimming took 2 bases from V and 2 from J, leaving 9 bases between them. Germline values: CDR1 LGHNA, CDR2 YNFKEQ. The CDR3 consists of 15 residues. CDR3 residues: CASSQSEANTGELFF. CDR3 sequence (DNA): TGTGCCAGCAGCCAATCGGAGGCCAACACCGGGGAGCTGTTTTTT.